One and the same sample provided the 12 T cell receptor beta chains below, sequenced in a study of blood T cell repertoires in COVID-19. The data were produced by immunoSEQ multiplex PCR, yet TCRdb's version contains in-frame clones alone and is incomplete. The sample shows some 250,000 clones, 75% to 90% of them seen only once. Source material: PBMCs or T cells enriched from blood (not recorded which). The receptors shown here come from a woman aged 50 to 65 who had recovered from COVID-19.

The chain couples TRBV5-1 to TRBJ1-5; 7 positions match TRBD1. Germline V lookup: CDR1 SGHRS, CDR2 YFSETQ. This CDR3 comprises 14 residues. V was pared by 0 bases and J by 4 bases, with 1 base of the junction left unmatched. CDR3 residues: CASSLGDRNQPQHF. In DNA form, the CDR3 reads TGCGCCAGCAGCTTGGGGGACAGAAATCAGCCCCAGCATTTT.

This chain uses TRBV10-2 with TRBJ1-3, with a tentative D call TRBD1 (6 bases). The germline V gene encodes CDR1 WSHSY and CDR2 SAAADI. With 0 bases removed from V and 0 bases from J, the gap between germline ends came to 12 bases. This CDR3 has 17 residues. CDR3 coding DNA: TGCGCCAGCAGTGAGTCGGCAGGGGCAGCCTCTGGAAACACCATATATTTT. This translates into CASSESAGAASGNTIYF.

About this clone itself: The limits of the CDR3 on the DNA are not certain, so only TCRdb's listed CDR3 is given. The chain links TRBV7-9 to TRBJ1-4. The CDR3 spans 16 amino acids, including both terminal residues. CDR1 SEHNR and CDR2 FQNEAQ come from the germline V gene (reference sequence). CDR3 protein: CASSFGPGRSNEKLFF.

V gene TRBV5-6 combines with J gene TRBJ1-6; D is uncertain. Germline V CDR1 and CDR2: SGHDT, YYEEEE. The germline V and J ends were trimmed by 4 bases and 10 bases, with 12 bases remaining between them. The CDR3 spans 13 residues. The chain's CDR3 is CASSGAAASPLHF. As DNA, the CDR3 is TGTGCCAGCAGCGGAGCAGCGGCATCACCCCTCCACTTT.

The V gene is TRBV16, the J gene TRBJ2-1; 10 nucleotides match TRBD1. This CDR3 contains 15 residues. Germline CDR1 is KGHSY and CDR2 is FQNENV. Unmatched junction bases numbered 7, after V lost 2 bases and J lost 9 bases. CDR3 in amino acids: CASSQEDRGWGEQFF. CDR3 sequence (DNA): TGTGCCAGCAGCCAAGAGGACAGGGGGTGGGGTGAGCAGTTCTTC.

The rearrangement links TRBV3-1 (or the pseudogene TRBV3-2) to TRBJ1-5; 8 nucleotides line up with TRBD1. J lost 7 bases, V lost 0 bases, and 5 bases had no gene match. Germline V lookup: CDR1 LGHDT, CDR2 YNNKEL (reference sequence). CDR3 length equals 15 residues. CDR3 coding DNA: TGTGCCAGCAGCCAAGATTTTACAGGGGGGCAGCCCCAGCATTTT. Protein: CASSQDFTGGQPQHF.

The chain combines TRBV18 with TRBJ2-4; D is unclear. CDR3 size: 15 residues. Germline V lookup: CDR1 KGHSH, CDR2 LQKENI. The V end was cut by 0 bases, the J end by 0 bases, with 6 bases between. The CDR3 DNA reads as TGTGCCAGCTCACCACCCCAGGTAGCCAAAAACATTCAGTACTTC. It translates to CASSPPQVAKNIQYF.

This clone was counted only a few times. The V call is TRBV11-2, the J call TRBJ1-2; D is ambiguous. Trimming shortened V by 5 bases and J by 6 bases, and 10 bases separated the two germline ends. The CDR3 extends over 12 amino acids. Germline assignment: CDR1 SGHAT and CDR2 FQNNGV. The CDR3 loop reads CASSVREHGYTF. In DNA, the CDR3 is TGTGCCAGCAGCGTCCGGGAGCATGGCTACACCTTC.

A few counts support this clone. This chain connects TRBV28 to TRBJ2-3; D is undetermined. This CDR3 region has 18 residues. The germline CDR1 and CDR2 sequences are MDHEN and SYDVKM. The V gene lost 5 bases and the J gene lost 2 bases, with 23 bases spanning the gap. The CDR3 reads CASSPSFSGFRHTDTQYF. The CDR3 DNA follows: TGTGCCAGCAGTCCATCGTTTTCCGGGTTTCGGCACACAGATACGCAGTATTTT.

V gene TRBV18 combines with J gene TRBJ2-1; 9 bases match TRBD2. J lost 4 bases, V lost 0 bases, and 4 bases had no gene match. The germline V gene encodes CDR1 KGHSH and CDR2 LQKENI. The CDR3 is made up of 16 amino acids. This CDR3 reads CASSPPTSGLYNEQFF. CDR3 DNA sequence: TGTGCCAGCTCACCACCGACTAGCGGTTTATACAATGAGCAGTTCTTC.

The rearrangement joins TRBV5-1 to TRBJ1-5; D is possibly TRBD1 (5 bases). V was trimmed by 2 bases and J by 5 bases, leaving 11 bases between them. The CDR3 has 14 residues. Germline V gene lookup returns CDR1 SGHRS and CDR2 YFSETQ. CDR3 protein: CASSFIQGDQPQHF. The CDR3 nucleotides are TGCGCCAGCAGCTTTATACAAGGGGATCAGCCCCAGCATTTT. The complete variable domain, with remaining parts taken from reference TRBV5-1 and TRBJ1-5, reads KAGVTQTPRYLIKTRGQQVTLSCSPISGHRSVSWYQQTPGQGLQFLFEYFSETQRNKGNFPGRFSGRQFSNSRSEMNVSTLELGDSALYLCASSFIQGDQPQHFGDGTRLSIL.

The CDR3 DNA sequence: TGTGCCAGTAGTAACAGGGCTTTGGGGACCCAGTACTTC. This gives the protein CASSNRALGTQYF. V usage is TRBV19 and J usage is TRBJ2-5; maybe TRBD1 (6 bases). Germline V gene data show CDR1 as LNHDA and CDR2 as SQIVND (reference sequence). The ends were cut back, 4 bases at V and 7 bases at J, with 13 bases in the middle. The CDR3 length is 13 residues.